This T cell receptor beta chain stems from a study of blood T cell repertoires in COVID-19. Background on the study: The origin of the acute and convalescent COVID-19 samples was the United States, Italy and Spain.

This CDR3 contains 12 residues. Trimming shortened V by 7 bases and J by 0 bases, and 6 bases separated the two germline ends. Methods used by the authors: Amplified reference gene primers provided the basis for estimating nucleated cell counts. Method: immunoSEQ multiplex PCR; TCRdb's copy keeps in-frame clones and lacks some. V, J and clone size reflect that table, while D and trimming were determined from the DNA. Here the sample spans around 15,000 clones, roughly 83% being singletons. The chain recombines TRBV12-3 or TRBV12-4 with TRBJ1-1; tentative D call: TRBD1 (5 bases). Material for sequencing was peripheral blood. The clonotype was recovered from a middle-aged man with active or convalescent COVID-19. The CDR3 here is CASTRVNTEAFF. CDR3 nucleotides: TGTGCCAGCACCAGGGTGAACACTGAAGCTTTCTTT.